A single sample is the source of the 4 T cell receptor beta chains below, sequenced in a study of T cell clonality in common variable immunodeficiency. The table came from immunoSEQ multiplex PCR; TCRdb's copy has only in-frame clones and leaves some out. In total the sample includes around 39,000 clones, none of them seen once. The sequenced sample consisted of peripheral blood mononuclear cells. The receptors were sampled from a person aged 18 to 70 in good health.

This clone was picked up many times. The sequence runs out 3 residues before the end of the CDR3; the remainder is reconstructed from the germline J gene. The chain uses TRBV30 and TRBJ2-4; weak D call: TRBD1 (6 bases). V was trimmed by 4 bases and J by 0 bases, leaving 22 bases between them. Germline V gives CDR1 GTSNPN, CDR2 SVGIG (reference sequence). The CDR3 has 18 amino acids. The CDR3 reads CAWKGFGYRALAKNIQYF. The CDR3 DNA, read in part, is TGTGCCTGGAAGGGATTCGGCTACAGGGCTCTAGCCAAAAACATT.

This clone appeared many times. The missing CDR3 end, 3 residues past where the read stops, is filled in from the germline J gene. The rearrangement links TRBV10-3 to TRBJ2-5, with 13 positions matching TRBD2. The CDR3 consists of 18 residues. Germline values: CDR1 ENHRY, CDR2 SYGVKD. The trim removed 0 bases at V and 2 bases at J, leaving 6 bases unmatched. CDR3 in amino acids: CAISESWTSGRGQETQYF. The part of the CDR3 DNA that was read is TGTGCCATCAGTGAGTCGTGGACTAGCGGGAGAGGTCAAGAGACC.

Many counts were recorded for this clone. The sequenced CDR3 bases are TGCGCCAGCAGCTTTCGGAGCGGTTCATGGACC. This codes for CASSFRSGSWT. In full, the CDR3 is CASSFRSGSWTQYF. This sequence joins TRBV5-1 and TRBJ2-5; D is possibly TRBD2 (5 bases). The CDR3 goes on 3 residues after the read ends, and that part is filled in from the germline J gene. Germline-derived CDR1 and CDR2 are SGHRS and YFSETQ. This CDR3 region has 14 residues. Between the trimmed V and J ends, which lost 2 bases and 7 bases, there was a span of 15 bases.

This clone was recorded at least ten times. The read ends 3 residues shy of where the CDR3 ends; the end is completed using the germline J gene. The V call is TRBV30, the J call TRBJ2-5; D possibly corresponds to TRBD1 (6 bases). Looked up from germline, CDR1 is GTSNPN and CDR2 is SVGIG (reference sequence). V dropped 5 bases and J dropped 2 bases, with 12 bases sitting between them. This CDR3 is 13 amino acids long. The CDR3 loop is CAWDRTRQETQYF. The covered CDR3 bases are TGTGCCTGGGACAGGACCCGTCAAGAGACC.